The sequence of this T cell receptor (beta chain) was determined in a study of blood T cell repertoires in COVID-19. Study as a whole: There were acute and convalescent COVID-19 samples, and they came from the United States, Italy and Spain. Sample material is recorded as cDNA or gDNA derived from T cells, B-cell-depleted T cells, or PBMCs.

Methods used by the authors: Estimation of nucleated cell counts relied on the amplification of reference gene primers. Assay used: immunoSEQ multiplex PCR; TCRdb lists only in-frame clones, some missing. Clone size and the V and J calls come from that table; the DNA yielded D and trimming. The sample has over 250,000 clones, roughly 91% seen once. The specimen sequenced was PBMCs or T cells enriched from blood (not recorded which). This clonotype was sampled from a woman aged 55-69 years who had recovered from COVID-19.

As DNA, the CDR3 is TGTGCCAGCAGCGTAGCTGGGACAGGGGGTTCCTACGAGCAGTACTTC. This sequence encodes CASSVAGTGGSYEQYF. The rearrangement uses TRBV9 and TRBJ2-7, with 11 bases matching TRBD1. This CDR3 comprises 16 residues. CDR1 is SGDLS, CDR2 YYNGEE, per germline. The trim removed 0 bases at V and 1 base at J, leaving 3 bases unmatched.